A selection of T cell receptor beta chains follows, all from one sample in a study of PD-1 blockade in classical Hodgkin lymphoma. This table comes from immunoSEQ multiplex PCR, and its TCRdb copy is limited to in-frame clones, with some not included. The data contain 20,000 to 30,000 clones, approximately 80% of them singletons. The material sequenced was peripheral blood mononuclear cells (PBMCs), taken before the second cycle of nivolumab. These receptors were taken from a human donor with classical Hodgkin lymphoma. Both conserved end residues are part of each CDR3. The D gene is left open where the match is weak. A clone size is listed for some rows: how often the clone was seen (once, few, many), or a class if it is expanded.

D,V,size,J,CDR3,DNA
NA,TRBV5-6,NA,TRBJ1-2,CASSLKGLNYGYTF,TGTGCCAGCAGCTTGAAGGGACTTAACTATGGCTACACCTTC
TRBD1,TRBV5-4,NA,TRBJ2-2,CASSSGTGRTGELFF,TGTGCCAGCAGCTCCGGGACAGGGAGGACCGGGGAGCTGTTTTTT
NA,TRBV4-3,NA,TRBJ2-3,CASSQDPEVGKPFTDTQYF,TGCGCCAGCAGCCAAGATCCTGAGGTAGGGAAGCCATTCACAGATACGCAGTATTTT
TRBD2,TRBV5-4,NA,TRBJ2-1,CASSASSGRAFEQFF,TGTGCCAGCAGCGCGTCTAGCGGGAGGGCCTTTGAGCAGTTCTTC
NA,TRBV7-9,NA,TRBJ2-3,CASSLGGDSLSTDTQYF,TGTGCCAGCAGCTTAGGCGGGGACAGTCTAAGCACAGATACGCAGTATTTT
TRBD2,TRBV29-1,NA,TRBJ2-1,CSVEGLAGAYNEQFF,TGCAGCGTTGAGGGACTAGCGGGAGCTTACAATGAGCAGTTCTTC
TRBD1,TRBV2,once,TRBJ2-3,CASSGGQGGYTQYF,TGTGCCAGCAGTGGGGGACAGGGTGGATATACGCAGTATTTT
NA,TRBV5-1,once,TRBJ2-7,CASSLAGYPYEQYF,TGCGCCAGCAGCTTGGCGGGATACCCCTACGAGCAGTACTTC
TRBD2,TRBV4-1,NA,TRBJ2-3,CASSPTGTSGTDTQYF,TGCGCCAGCAGCCCTACCGGGACTAGCGGCACAGATACGCAGTATTTT
TRBD2,TRBV29-1,NA,TRBJ2-2,CSVSKRDFGELFF,TGCAGCGTCTCCAAGCGGGATTTCGGGGAGCTGTTTTTT
NA,TRBV9,NA,TRBJ1-5,CASSVDGGQPQHF,TGTGCCAGCAGCGTAGACGGGGGACAGCCCCAGCATTTT
NA,TRBV27,NA,TRBJ1-1,CASSLLSGRNTEAFF,TGTGCCAGCAGTTTACTTTCTGGGAGAAACACTGAAGCTTTCTTT
TRBD2,TRBV12-5,NA,TRBJ2-3,CASAPAGGADTQYF,TGTGCTAGTGCCCCGGCGGGAGGAGCAGATACGCAGTATTTT
NA,TRBV29-1,NA,TRBJ2-2,CSVEIGWIGTGELFF,TGCAGCGTTGAGATTGGGTGGATCGGCACCGGGGAGCTGTTTTTT
TRBD2,TRBV19,NA,TRBJ2-2,CASKRGLAGTGELFF,TGTGCCAGTAAAAGAGGGCTAGCGGGAACCGGGGAGCTGTTTTTT
NA,TRBV11-2,NA,TRBJ1-3,CASSLATGMSYF,TGTGCCAGCAGCTTAGCCACCGGGATGTCGTATTTT
NA,TRBV7-2,NA,TRBJ1-2,CASSLRLAGGYGYTF,TGTGCCAGCAGTTTAAGGTTGGCAGGCGGTTATGGCTACACCTTC
NA,TRBV27,NA,TRBJ2-7,CASSLWAGYEQYF,TGTGCCAGCAGTTTATGGGCAGGCTACGAGCAGTACTTC
NA,TRBV6-6,NA,TRBJ2-6,CASSYGHSSGANVLTF,TGTGCCAGCAGTTACGGACACTCCTCTGGGGCCAACGTCCTGACTTTC
NA,TRBV6-5,NA,TRBJ1-1,CASSYRAGANTEAFF,TGTGCCAGCAGTTACCGTGCAGGGGCGAACACTGAAGCTTTCTTT
NA,TRBV28,NA,TRBJ1-2,CASSLHLGIFNYGYTF,TGTGCCAGCAGTTTACATTTAGGGATATTTAACTATGGCTACACCTTC
NA,TRBV28,NA,TRBJ2-5,CASSSSTETQYF,TGTGCCAGCAGTTCTAGCACGGAGACCCAGTACTTC
NA,TRBV18,NA,TRBJ2-7,CASSPRTYYEQYF,TGTGCCAGCTCACCACGGACCTACTACGAGCAGTACTTC
NA,TRBV28,NA,TRBJ1-1,CASSFGMNTEAFF,TGTGCCAGCAGTTTCGGGATGAACACTGAAGCTTTCTTT
NA,TRBV29-1,NA,TRBJ1-1,CSVDLRETEAFF,TGCAGCGTTGACCTTCGGGAAACTGAAGCTTTCTTT
NA,TRBV13,NA,TRBJ2-1,CASSLRMGDEQFF,TGTGCCAGCAGCTTACGAATGGGGGATGAGCAGTTCTTC
TRBD1,TRBV7-9,NA,TRBJ2-6,CASSLRTGSGANVLTF,TGTGCCAGCAGCTTGAGGACAGGCTCTGGGGCCAACGTCCTGACTTTC
NA,TRBV2,NA,TRBJ1-4,CASSGPGANEKLFF,TGTGCCAGCAGTGGGCCAGGGGCTAATGAAAAACTGTTTTTT
TRBD2,TRBV9,NA,TRBJ2-1,CASSVVGLAPNEQFF,TGTGCCAGCAGCGTAGTGGGACTAGCCCCCAATGAGCAGTTCTTC
TRBD1,TRBV27,NA,TRBJ1-2,CASSWGQGVGYTF,TGTGCCAGCAGTTGGGGACAGGGTGTCGGCTACACCTTC
NA,TRBV7-9,NA,TRBJ2-6,CASSLAGGGFSGANVLTF,TGTGCCAGCAGCTTGGCAGGGGGAGGCTTCTCTGGGGCCAACGTCCTGACTTTC
NA,TRBV18,once,TRBJ2-3,CASSPPGLLGQTESDTQYF,TGTGCCAGCTCACCACCTGGACTCCTAGGGCAAACAGAATCAGATACGCAGTATTTT
TRBD1,TRBV28,NA,TRBJ2-1,CASSWGGTGYYNEQFF,TGTGCCAGCAGTTGGGGGGGGACAGGGTACTACAATGAGCAGTTCTTC
NA,TRBV7-9,NA,TRBJ1-5,CASSLGGDQPQHF,TGTGCCAGCAGCTTAGGAGGAGATCAGCCCCAGCATTTT
TRBD1,TRBV7-6,large,TRBJ2-7,CASSLQGSAYEQYF,TGTGCCAGCAGTTTACAGGGGTCGGCCTACGAGCAGTACTTC
TRBD2,TRBV29-1,NA,TRBJ2-2,CSVRGLRTGELFF,TGCAGCGTTCGGGGACTACGGACCGGGGAGCTGTTTTTT
NA,TRBV13,NA,TRBJ1-2,CASSLGRGSNGYTF,TGTGCCAGCAGCTTAGGCCGAGGGAGCAATGGCTACACCTTC
NA,TRBV5-1,few,TRBJ1-3,CASSFGLAGAGNTIYF,TGCGCCAGCAGCTTTGGGCTTGCGGGGGCTGGAAACACCATATATTTT
TRBD2,TRBV13,NA,TRBJ2-1,CASSLATSAPYNEQFF,TGTGCCAGCAGCTTAGCGACTAGCGCGCCCTACAATGAGCAGTTCTTC
NA,TRBV6-1,large,TRBJ1-5,CASSEFGGNQPQHF,TGTGCCAGCAGTGAGTTCGGGGGAAATCAGCCCCAGCATTTT
NA,TRBV10-3,NA,TRBJ2-7,CATSMGGATYEQYF,TGTGCCACCTCCATGGGGGGGGCAACCTACGAGCAGTACTTC
TRBD2,TRBV7-9,once,TRBJ2-1,CASSLVLAANEQFF,TGTGCCAGCAGCTTAGTGCTAGCGGCCAATGAGCAGTTCTTC